This is a list of T cell receptor beta chains from one sample in a study of regulatory T cells in long-lasting Graves disease. One entry per CDR3 protein, called by TCRdb with MiXCR from the multiplex PCR reads. The profile shows 530,000 or so distinct CDR3 sequences, 13% of them singletons. These data are also associated with another study on T cells in Graves' hyperthyroidism and ophthalmopathy.

The source was peripheral blood mononuclear cells (PBMCs), collected at new diagnosis, from a patient treated with antithyroid drugs. The source is a young man with Graves disease. CDR3s include the opening cysteine and the closing phenylalanine or tryptophan. The D gene is left open where the match is weak. Expanded clones are given a class, and other clones once, few, many or no size at all.

d_gene: .; v_gene: TRBV20-1; abundance: .; j_gene: TRBJ2-3; CDR3nt: TGCAGTGCTAGTCCAGACACAGATACGCAGTATTTT; CDR3aa: CSASPDTDTQYF
d_gene: .; v_gene: TRBV7-9; abundance: many; j_gene: TRBJ2-7; CDR3nt: TGTGCCAGCAGGAGGGGGGGAATGTACGAACAGTACTTC; CDR3aa: CASRRGGMYEQYF
d_gene: .; v_gene: TRBV3-1; abundance: many; j_gene: TRBJ1-2; CDR3nt: TGTGCCAGCAGCTCCACGGGGGCTTATGGCTACACCTTC; CDR3aa: CASSSTGAYGYTF
d_gene: TRBD2; v_gene: TRBV7-2; abundance: many; j_gene: TRBJ2-1; CDR3nt: TGTGCCAGCAGCTTAGCACTAGCGGGAGGGATGAGCTCCTACAATGAGCAGTTCTTC; CDR3aa: CASSLALAGGMSSYNEQFF
d_gene: .; v_gene: TRBV2; abundance: few; j_gene: TRBJ1-1; CDR3nt: TGTGTCAGCGTCCCGAACACTGAAGCTTTCTTT; CDR3aa: CVSVPNTEAFF
d_gene: TRBD2; v_gene: TRBV7-9; abundance: many; j_gene: TRBJ2-5; CDR3nt: TGTGCCAGCAGCCCCCGCGGGGGTGAAGAGACCCAGTACTTC; CDR3aa: CASSPRGGEETQYF
d_gene: TRBD1; v_gene: TRBV15; abundance: few; j_gene: TRBJ1-4; CDR3nt: TGTGCCACCAGCAGAGCCCGAAACAGGGGAACTAATGAAAAACTGTTTTTT; CDR3aa: CATSRARNRGTNEKLFF
d_gene: .; v_gene: TRBV6-2/TRBV6-3; abundance: many; j_gene: TRBJ2-3; CDR3nt: TGTGCCAGCACCTGGGACAGCACAGATACGCAGTATTTT; CDR3aa: CASTWDSTDTQYF
d_gene: .; v_gene: TRBV28; abundance: few; j_gene: TRBJ2-7; CDR3nt: TGTGCCAGCAGTTTAGGGAGTGGGGGGCCTCCCTACGAGCAGTACTTC; CDR3aa: CASSLGSGGPPYEQYF
d_gene: TRBD1; v_gene: TRBV20-1; abundance: many; j_gene: TRBJ1-5; CDR3nt: TGCAGTGCTAGAGATCGCGGGACAGGGGGCCCCCGGGGCAATCAGCCCCAGCATTTT; CDR3aa: CSARDRGTGGPRGNQPQHF
d_gene: .; v_gene: TRBV19; abundance: few; j_gene: TRBJ2-7; CDR3nt: TGTGCCAGTAGTCGCCACGAGCAGTACTTC; CDR3aa: CASSRHEQYF
d_gene: .; v_gene: TRBV20-1; abundance: .; j_gene: TRBJ2-3; CDR3nt: TGCAGTACTAGAGGGGTAGAAATTTATCCCGATACGCAGTATTTT; CDR3aa: CSTRGVEIYPDTQYF
d_gene: .; v_gene: TRBV29-1; abundance: many; j_gene: TRBJ2-7; CDR3nt: TGCAGCGCATCGGGTGTCTACTACGAGCAGTACTTC; CDR3aa: CSASGVYYEQYF
d_gene: .; v_gene: TRBV29-1; abundance: many; j_gene: TRBJ1-5; CDR3nt: TGCAGCGTTGGCTCTGTGGGTAGTCAGCCCCAGCATTTT; CDR3aa: CSVGSVGSQPQHF
d_gene: .; v_gene: TRBV12-3/TRBV12-4; abundance: few; j_gene: TRBJ1-5; CDR3nt: TGTGCCAGCAGTGGACAGTACTATAGCAATCAGCCCCAGCATTTT; CDR3aa: CASSGQYYSNQPQHF
d_gene: .; v_gene: TRBV4-1; abundance: .; j_gene: TRBJ1-5; CDR3nt: TGCGCCAGCAGCCAAGACAGGGCTAGCAATCAGCCCCAGCATTTT; CDR3aa: CASSQDRASNQPQHF
d_gene: TRBD1; v_gene: TRBV12-3/TRBV12-4; abundance: many; j_gene: TRBJ1-5; CDR3nt: TGTGCCAGCACCCCTGACAGGGCTACCCGCAATCAGCCCCAGCATTTT; CDR3aa: CASTPDRATRNQPQHF
d_gene: .; v_gene: TRBV7-9; abundance: many; j_gene: TRBJ2-5; CDR3nt: TGTGCCAGCAGCCCTACGCGGGACCAAGAGACCCAGTACTTC; CDR3aa: CASSPTRDQETQYF
d_gene: TRBD2; v_gene: TRBV28; abundance: many; j_gene: TRBJ2-7; CDR3nt: TGTGCCAGCAGTTCCTCGGACGGGAGGGGCTACGAGCAGTACTTC; CDR3aa: CASSSSDGRGYEQYF
d_gene: TRBD1; v_gene: TRBV12-3/TRBV12-4; abundance: many; j_gene: TRBJ2-7; CDR3nt: TGCGCCAGCAGCCGGGACAGGGCCTACGAGCAGTACTTC; CDR3aa: CASSRDRAYEQYF
d_gene: .; v_gene: TRBV12-3/TRBV12-4; abundance: many; j_gene: TRBJ2-5; CDR3nt: TGTGCCAGCAGTAACAGGTTCTTTAAAGAGACCCAGTACTTC; CDR3aa: CASSNRFFKETQYF
d_gene: .; v_gene: TRBV13; abundance: many; j_gene: TRBJ2-2; CDR3nt: TGTGCCAGCAGCACATACGGCGGGGAGCTGTTTTTT; CDR3aa: CASSTYGGELFF
d_gene: TRBD2; v_gene: TRBV20-1; abundance: .; j_gene: TRBJ2-7; CDR3nt: TGCAGTGCTAGCCGGGAAGCGGGAGATTTCTACGAGCAGTACTTC; CDR3aa: CSASREAGDFYEQYF
d_gene: .; v_gene: TRBV12-3/TRBV12-4; abundance: many; j_gene: TRBJ2-2; CDR3nt: TGTGCCAGCAGTTTACGAGGTTGGGGCACCGGGGAGCTGTTTTTT; CDR3aa: CASSLRGWGTGELFF
d_gene: TRBD1; v_gene: TRBV7-2; abundance: many; j_gene: TRBJ2-7; CDR3nt: TGTGCCAGCAGCCTACAGGGGGCGCGGGAGCAGTACTTC; CDR3aa: CASSLQGAREQYF
d_gene: .; v_gene: TRBV11-1; abundance: many; j_gene: TRBJ2-4; CDR3nt: TGTGCCAGCAGCTTGTGGCCACGGAACATTCAGTACTTC; CDR3aa: CASSLWPRNIQYF
d_gene: .; v_gene: TRBV2; abundance: many; j_gene: TRBJ2-3; CDR3nt: TGTGCCAGCAGTGAAGAGGTCGCGGATAGCACAGATACGCAGTATTTT; CDR3aa: CASSEEVADSTDTQYF
d_gene: .; v_gene: TRBV11-2; abundance: many; j_gene: TRBJ2-7; CDR3nt: TGTGCCAGCAGTCCCGCCTACGAGCAGTACTTC; CDR3aa: CASSPAYEQYF
d_gene: .; v_gene: TRBV6-2/TRBV6-3; abundance: .; j_gene: TRBJ2-5; CDR3nt: TGTGCCAGCGGGGGGCTGAGAGAGACCCAGTACTTC; CDR3aa: CASGGLRETQYF
d_gene: TRBD2; v_gene: TRBV20-1; abundance: .; j_gene: TRBJ2-1; CDR3nt: TGCAGTGCTAGTAACCTAGCGGGGTACAATGAGCAGTTCTTC; CDR3aa: CSASNLAGYNEQFF
d_gene: .; v_gene: TRBV11-1; abundance: many; j_gene: TRBJ1-1; CDR3nt: TGTGCCAGCAGTCGCGATGGGGGGCTGGGGAACACTGAAGCTTTCTTT; CDR3aa: CASSRDGGLGNTEAFF
d_gene: .; v_gene: TRBV3-1; abundance: many; j_gene: TRBJ2-3; CDR3nt: TGTGCCAGCCGAGGCGGACTACCTCTTACGACGCAGTATTTT; CDR3aa: CASRGGLPLTTQYF
d_gene: .; v_gene: TRBV12-3/TRBV12-4; abundance: many; j_gene: TRBJ2-3; CDR3nt: TGTGCCAGCAGTTCCTCTGAAAGCACAGATACGCAGTATTTT; CDR3aa: CASSSSESTDTQYF
d_gene: TRBD1; v_gene: TRBV29-1; abundance: many; j_gene: TRBJ1-2; CDR3nt: TGCAGCGCCCCGACAGGGCCCTATGGCTACACCTTC; CDR3aa: CSAPTGPYGYTF
d_gene: .; v_gene: TRBV20-1; abundance: many; j_gene: TRBJ2-1; CDR3nt: TGCAGTGCTAGAGACCAGACGGCCCGCTCCTACAATGAGCAGTTCTTC; CDR3aa: CSARDQTARSYNEQFF
d_gene: .; v_gene: TRBV19; abundance: .; j_gene: TRBJ1-1; CDR3nt: TGTGCCAGTAGTATTACCGGGCGTCGGGCTTTCTTT; CDR3aa: CASSITGRRAFF
d_gene: .; v_gene: TRBV5-6; abundance: once; j_gene: TRBJ2-6; CDR3nt: TGTGCCAGCAGCTTCGTGCGGGACACCTTCTCTGGGGCCAACGTCCTGACTTTC; CDR3aa: CASSFVRDTFSGANVLTF
d_gene: TRBD2; v_gene: TRBV15; abundance: many; j_gene: TRBJ2-1; CDR3nt: TGTGCCACCAGCAGAGCCGGGACTAGCGTCAATGAGCAGTTCTTC; CDR3aa: CATSRAGTSVNEQFF
d_gene: .; v_gene: TRBV28; abundance: many; j_gene: TRBJ1-6; CDR3nt: TGTGCCAGCACTCTTACAGGGATACCCCTCCACTTT; CDR3aa: CASTLTGIPLHF
d_gene: .; v_gene: TRBV20-1; abundance: .; j_gene: TRBJ2-3; CDR3nt: TGCAGTGCTAGAGATGGTTCGGGAGATGAAGATACGCAGTATTTT; CDR3aa: CSARDGSGDEDTQYF
d_gene: TRBD1; v_gene: TRBV11-3; abundance: .; j_gene: TRBJ2-2; CDR3nt: TGTGCCAGCAGCTTAGTCCGGACAGGCGGGGAGCTGTTTTTT; CDR3aa: CASSLVRTGGELFF
d_gene: .; v_gene: TRBV24-1; abundance: many; j_gene: TRBJ2-5; CDR3nt: TGTGCCACCAGTGATTGGGGACCGCGGCGAGAGACCCAGTACTTC; CDR3aa: CATSDWGPRRETQYF
d_gene: .; v_gene: TRBV30; abundance: many; j_gene: TRBJ2-5; CDR3nt: TGTGCCTGGAGGGACAGTGGGAAGACCCAGTACTTC; CDR3aa: CAWRDSGKTQYF
d_gene: .; v_gene: TRBV29-1; abundance: few; j_gene: TRBJ2-2; CDR3nt: TGCAGCGTGGATAAAAACACCGGGGAGCTGTTTTTT; CDR3aa: CSVDKNTGELFF
d_gene: .; v_gene: TRBV10-3; abundance: .; j_gene: TRBJ2-7; CDR3nt: TGTGCCATTGGGGCAGACAGGTACGAGCAGTACTTC; CDR3aa: CAIGADRYEQYF
d_gene: .; v_gene: TRBV4-2; abundance: .; j_gene: TRBJ2-5; CDR3nt: TGTGCCAGCAGCCAAGATTTCGGCTGGCAAGAGACCCAGTACTTC; CDR3aa: CASSQDFGWQETQYF
d_gene: .; v_gene: TRBV20-1; abundance: many; j_gene: TRBJ1-5; CDR3nt: TGCAGTGCTAGGGGGGGCGGCAATCAGCCCCAGCATTTT; CDR3aa: CSARGGGNQPQHF
d_gene: TRBD2; v_gene: TRBV28; abundance: many; j_gene: TRBJ2-7; CDR3nt: TGTGCCAGCAGTTTCGTCCCAGGGAGGGACGAGCAGTACTTC; CDR3aa: CASSFVPGRDEQYF
d_gene: .; v_gene: TRBV7-3; abundance: many; j_gene: TRBJ2-3; CDR3nt: TGTGCCAGCAGCCGTGCAGGAACAGATACGCAGTATTTT; CDR3aa: CASSRAGTDTQYF